This T cell receptor (beta chain) came from a study of blood T cells in healthy people across ages. A second PCR of roughly 6 to 12 cycles used a sample-barcoded 5' primer and a J-beta primer mix. TCRdb passed the 5' RACE reads through MiXCR, listing each CDR3 protein once. The data show almost 800,000 distinct CDR3 sequences, nearly 60% seen once. Concerning this clonotype itself: What it recognizes is unknown.

Study-level results: Long-lived and aged donors differed, with more naive CD4+ cells and higher diversity in the long-lived.

The sequence was collected from a man aged 25 to 45 in good health. Sequencing was performed on blood.

CDR3 amino acids: CASSSPSFIGRGGASTQYF. Here the CDR3 DNA reads TGTGCCAGCAGCTCCCCTTCGTTTATAGGGAGGGGCGGTGCGTCGACGCAGTATTTT. The V gene is TRBV7-2, the J gene TRBJ2-3, with 7 bases that match TRBD2. This CDR3 is built from 19 residues. Trimming at V came to 4 bases and at J to 9 bases, leaving 25 bases not matched to a gene. Per the germline V gene, CDR1 is SGHTA and CDR2 is FQGNSA.